This is a list of T cell receptor beta chains from one sample in a study of neurological immune-mediated disorders. TCRdb recomputed calls from the 5' RACE reads with MiXCR, one row per CDR3 protein. The sample has about 78,000 distinct CDR3 sequences, about 5% seen once. The specimen sequenced was PBMCs. The source is a woman in her twenties or thirties with multiple sclerosis. Each CDR3 is given with its conserved first and last residue. D genes are given only for firm matches. Expanded clones get a size class; other rows say once, few or many, or leave the size out.

CDR3 protein,CDR3 DNA,J gene,V gene,clone size,D gene
CASSPPAGVSLSEAFF,TGTGCCAGCAGCCCACCGGCAGGTGTTTCGTTGTCTGAAGCTTTCTTT,TRBJ1-1,TRBV6-5,many,-
CASSLDGSSNYGYTF,TGCGCCAGCAGCCTAGACGGATCTTCTAACTATGGCTACACCTTC,TRBJ1-2,TRBV5-1,many,-
CASSLEGADSPLHF,TGCGCCAGCAGCTTGGAGGGGGCGGATTCACCCCTCCACTTT,TRBJ1-6,TRBV5-1,many,TRBD1
CASSSQTNEQFF,TGTGCCAGCAGCTCGCAAACCAATGAGCAGTTCTTC,TRBJ2-1,TRBV7-6,many,-
CASSPVLMSTGELFF,TGCGCCAGCAGCCCAGTGTTAATGAGCACCGGGGAGCTGTTTTTT,TRBJ2-2,TRBV4-1,many,-
CASKAPIAKNIQYF,TGTGCCAGCAAAGCGCCAATAGCCAAAAACATTCAGTACTTC,TRBJ2-4,TRBV12-3/TRBV12-4,-,-
CASSFFSRGQETQYF,TGCGCCAGCAGCTTTTTTTCGAGGGGGCAAGAGACCCAGTACTTC,TRBJ2-5,TRBV5-1,few,-
CASSQDLSPQGTQYF,TGTGCCAGCAGCCAAGATCTCAGTCCGCAGGGTACGCAGTATTTT,TRBJ2-3,TRBV3-1,many,-
CASSSAGPYEQYF,TGTGCCAGCAGCTCAGCGGGGCCGTACGAGCAGTACTTC,TRBJ2-7,TRBV7-6,many,TRBD2
CASSYGQGNEAFF,TGCGCCAGCAGCTACGGACAGGGGAATGAAGCTTTCTTT,TRBJ1-1,TRBV5-1,-,TRBD1
CASSEGTGINYGYTF,TGTGCCAGCAGTGAAGGGACAGGGATCAACTATGGCTACACCTTC,TRBJ1-2,TRBV6-4,many,TRBD1
CASSLTHMNTEAFF,TGCGCCAGCAGCCTTACTCACATGAACACTGAAGCTTTCTTT,TRBJ1-1,TRBV5-1,many,-
CSARGHDRQETQYF,TGCAGTGCTAGAGGTCATGACAGACAAGAGACCCAGTACTTC,TRBJ2-5,TRBV20-1,many,-